This TCR beta chain stems from a study of molecular identifiers for immune sequencing clone quantification. Study conclusions and caveats: The study found clones above 20 RNA copies held over 98% of effector molecules and under 1% in naive cells.

MiXCR was run by TCRdb on the PCR reads, yielding one entry per CDR3 protein. The sample consists of fewer than 70,000 distinct CDR3 sequences, roughly 18% of them appearing once. This clonotype was counted at least ten times. Its antigen is unidentified. Germline values: CDR1 LNHDA, CDR2 SQIVND (reference sequence). The CDR3 is 14 amino acids. Losses at the gene ends were 7 bases for V and 7 bases for J; bases not matched to a gene: 7. The clonotype comes from a human donor in good health. Some libraries in this study had Jurkat cell RNA spiked in. Material for sequencing was naive CD8+ T cells from blood, with Jurkat cell RNA spiked in. Documented subset: FACS-sorted CD8+CD4-CCR7+CD45RA+ naive T cells. The rearrangement links TRBV19 to TRBJ2-1; TRBD1 agrees at 10 bases. DNA of the CDR3: TGTGCCAGTACACCGGGACAGGGGTGGAATGAGCAGTTCTTC. This gives the protein CASTPGQGWNEQFF.